The sequence of this TCR beta chain was determined in a study of spatial heterogeneity in lung cancer. The overall study: Among detected sequences, beta-chain ones consistently exceeded alpha-chain ones in number. TCR and UMI combinations that were unique each appeared, on average, more than ten times in raw reads.

The CDR3 totals 12 residues. V shed 4 bases and J shed 7 bases, with 10 bases lying between them. Germline assignment: CDR1 WSHSY and CDR2 SAAADI. TCRdb ran MiXCR on the 5' RACE reads and lists one entry per CDR3 protein. The sample has about 45,000 distinct CDR3 sequences; 22% are singletons. Time point specified: blood at routine non-recurrence follow-up after resection. Sequences were derived from PBMCs, sampled at follow-up. This chain uses TRBV10-2 with TRBJ1-2; D is unresolved. This clonotype originated in a female donor with early-stage non-small cell lung cancer. The CDR3 nucleotides read TGCGCCAGCAGTGCACCGGGGAGTGGCTACACCTTC. It translates to CASSAPGSGYTF.